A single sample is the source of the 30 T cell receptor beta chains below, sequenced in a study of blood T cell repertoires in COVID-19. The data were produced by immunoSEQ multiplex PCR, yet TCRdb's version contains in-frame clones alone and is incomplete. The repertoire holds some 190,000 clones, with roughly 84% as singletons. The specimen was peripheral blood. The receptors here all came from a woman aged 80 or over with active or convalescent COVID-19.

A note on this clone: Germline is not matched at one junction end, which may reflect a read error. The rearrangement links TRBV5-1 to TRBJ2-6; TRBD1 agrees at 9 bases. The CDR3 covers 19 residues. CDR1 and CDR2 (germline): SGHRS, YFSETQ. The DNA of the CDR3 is TGCGCCCGCAGCTTGGGGGGGACAGGGTTTTCCTCTGGGGCCAACGTCCTGACTTTC. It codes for CARSLGGTGFSSGANVLTF.

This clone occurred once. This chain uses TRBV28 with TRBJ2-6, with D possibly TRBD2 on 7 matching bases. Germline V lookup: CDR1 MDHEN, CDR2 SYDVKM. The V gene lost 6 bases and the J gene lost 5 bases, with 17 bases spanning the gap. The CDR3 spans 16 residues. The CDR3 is CASSWGGGPRANVLTF. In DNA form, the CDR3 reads TGTGCCAGCAGCTGGGGAGGGGGGCCTCGGGCCAACGTCCTGACTTTC.

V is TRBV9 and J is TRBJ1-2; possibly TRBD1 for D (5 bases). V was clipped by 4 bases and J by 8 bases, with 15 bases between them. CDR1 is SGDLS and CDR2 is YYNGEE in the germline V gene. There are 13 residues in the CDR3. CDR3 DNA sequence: TGTGCCAGCAGCCTATCTCAGGGAGGAGGCTACACCTTC. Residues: CASSLSQGGGYTF.

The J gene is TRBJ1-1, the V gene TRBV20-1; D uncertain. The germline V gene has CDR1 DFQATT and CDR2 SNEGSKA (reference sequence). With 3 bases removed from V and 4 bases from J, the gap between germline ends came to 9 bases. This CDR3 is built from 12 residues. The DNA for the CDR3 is TGCAGTGCTAGTGGGAGGAGCACTGAAGCTTTCTTT. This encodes CSASGRSTEAFF.

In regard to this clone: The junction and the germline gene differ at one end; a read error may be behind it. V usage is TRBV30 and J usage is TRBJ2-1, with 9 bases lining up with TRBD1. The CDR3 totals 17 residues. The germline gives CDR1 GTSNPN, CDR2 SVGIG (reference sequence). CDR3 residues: CAWSSFNRDRDYNGQFF. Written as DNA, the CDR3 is TGTGCCTGGAGCTCATTCAACCGGGACAGGGACTACAATGGGCAGTTCTTC.

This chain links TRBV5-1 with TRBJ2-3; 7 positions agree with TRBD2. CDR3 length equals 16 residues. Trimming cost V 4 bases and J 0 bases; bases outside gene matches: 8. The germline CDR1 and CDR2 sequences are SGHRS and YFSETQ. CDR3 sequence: CASSGIGGSSTDTQYF. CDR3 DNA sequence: TGCGCCAGCAGCGGGATCGGCGGGAGCAGCACAGATACGCAGTATTTT.

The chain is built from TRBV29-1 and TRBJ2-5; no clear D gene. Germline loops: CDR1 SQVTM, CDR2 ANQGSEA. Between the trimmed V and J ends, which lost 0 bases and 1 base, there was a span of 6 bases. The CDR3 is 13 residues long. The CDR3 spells CSVEDPLQETQYF. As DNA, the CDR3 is TGCAGCGTTGAAGACCCACTCCAAGAGACCCAGTACTTC.

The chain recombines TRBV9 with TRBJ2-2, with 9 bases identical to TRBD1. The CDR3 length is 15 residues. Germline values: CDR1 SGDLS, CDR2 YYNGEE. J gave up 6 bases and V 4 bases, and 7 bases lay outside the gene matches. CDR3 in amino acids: CASSPRQGVAGELFF. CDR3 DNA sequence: TGTGCCAGCAGCCCCCGACAGGGGGTGGCCGGGGAGCTGTTTTTT.

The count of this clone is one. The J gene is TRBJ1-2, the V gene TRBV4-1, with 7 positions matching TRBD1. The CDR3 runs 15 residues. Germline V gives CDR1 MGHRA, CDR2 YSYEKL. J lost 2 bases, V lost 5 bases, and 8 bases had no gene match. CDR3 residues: CASSLRDSRNYGYTF. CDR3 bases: TGCGCCAGCAGCTTGCGGGACAGCCGAAACTATGGCTACACCTTC.

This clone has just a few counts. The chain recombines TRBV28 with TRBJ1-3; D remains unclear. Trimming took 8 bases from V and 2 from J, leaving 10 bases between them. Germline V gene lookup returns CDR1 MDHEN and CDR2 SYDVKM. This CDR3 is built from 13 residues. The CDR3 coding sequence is TGTGCCAGCGGCCGGACTACTGGAAACACCATATATTTT. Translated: CASGRTTGNTIYF.

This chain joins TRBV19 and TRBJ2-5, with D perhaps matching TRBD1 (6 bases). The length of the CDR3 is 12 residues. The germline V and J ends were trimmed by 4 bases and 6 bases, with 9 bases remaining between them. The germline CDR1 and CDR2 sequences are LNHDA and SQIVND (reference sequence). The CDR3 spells CASSTGEKTQYF. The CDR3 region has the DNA TGTGCCAGTAGTACAGGGGAAAAGACCCAGTACTTC.

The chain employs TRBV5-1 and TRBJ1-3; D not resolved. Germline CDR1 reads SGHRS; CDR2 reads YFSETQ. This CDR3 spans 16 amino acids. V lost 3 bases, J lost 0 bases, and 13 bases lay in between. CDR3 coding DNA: TGCGCCAGCAGCTCATCTGGACTGTTCTCTGGAAACACCATATATTTT. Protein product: CASSSSGLFSGNTIYF. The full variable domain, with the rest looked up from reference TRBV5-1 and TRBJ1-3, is KAGVTQTPRYLIKTRGQQVTLSCSPISGHRSVSWYQQTPGQGLQFLFEYFSETQRNKGNFPGRFSGRQFSNSRSEMNVSTLELGDSALYLCASSSSGLFSGNTIYFGEGSWLTVV.

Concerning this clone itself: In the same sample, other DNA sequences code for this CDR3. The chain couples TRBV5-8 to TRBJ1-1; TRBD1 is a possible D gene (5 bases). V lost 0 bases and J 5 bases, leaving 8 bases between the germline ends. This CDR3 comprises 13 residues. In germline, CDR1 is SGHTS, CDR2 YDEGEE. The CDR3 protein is CASSLAKGTEAFF. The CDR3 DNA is TGTGCCAGCAGCTTGGCGAAGGGGACTGAAGCTTTCTTT.

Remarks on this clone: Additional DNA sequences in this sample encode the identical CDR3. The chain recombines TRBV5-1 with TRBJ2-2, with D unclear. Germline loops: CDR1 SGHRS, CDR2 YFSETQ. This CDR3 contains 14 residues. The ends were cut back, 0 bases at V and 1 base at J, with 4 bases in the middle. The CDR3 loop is CASSLAGNTGELFF. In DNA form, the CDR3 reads TGCGCCAGCAGCTTGGCAGGGAACACCGGGGAGCTGTTTTTT.

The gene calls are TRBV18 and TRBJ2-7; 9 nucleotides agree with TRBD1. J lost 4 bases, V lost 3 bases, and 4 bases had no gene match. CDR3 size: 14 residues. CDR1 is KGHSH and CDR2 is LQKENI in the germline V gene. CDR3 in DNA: TGTGCCAGCTCACCCGGGACAGGGATTTACGAGCAGTACTTC. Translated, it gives CASSPGTGIYEQYF.

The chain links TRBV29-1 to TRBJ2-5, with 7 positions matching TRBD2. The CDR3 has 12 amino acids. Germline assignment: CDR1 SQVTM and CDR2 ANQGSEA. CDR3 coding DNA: TGCACAGTTGGGAGGGCGAAAGAGACCCAGTACTTC. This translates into CTVGRAKETQYF.

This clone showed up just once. CDR3 nucleotide sequence: TGTGCCAGCAGTTTGGGGACAGGGGTGGGAAACACCATATATTTT. Translation gives CASSLGTGVGNTIYF. V usage is TRBV27 and J usage is TRBJ1-3; 10 nucleotides line up with TRBD1. Unmatched junction bases numbered 3, after V lost 3 bases and J lost 4 bases. CDR1 MNHEY and CDR2 SMNVEV come from the germline V gene (reference sequence). The CDR3 consists of 15 residues.

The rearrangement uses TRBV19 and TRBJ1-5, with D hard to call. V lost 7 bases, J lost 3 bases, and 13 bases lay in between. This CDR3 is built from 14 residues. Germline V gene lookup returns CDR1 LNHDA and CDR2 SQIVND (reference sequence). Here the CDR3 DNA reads TGTGCCAGTAAGGGCCGCGGGGACAATCAGCCCCAGCATTTT. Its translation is CASKGRGDNQPQHF.

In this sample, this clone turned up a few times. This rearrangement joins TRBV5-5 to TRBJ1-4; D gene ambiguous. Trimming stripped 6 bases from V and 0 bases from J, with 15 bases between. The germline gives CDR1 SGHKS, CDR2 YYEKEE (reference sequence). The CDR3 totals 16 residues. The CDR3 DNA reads TGTGCCAGCACCTCTGGAGTTGGTGCAACTAATGAAAAACTGTTTTTT. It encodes CASTSGVGATNEKLFF.

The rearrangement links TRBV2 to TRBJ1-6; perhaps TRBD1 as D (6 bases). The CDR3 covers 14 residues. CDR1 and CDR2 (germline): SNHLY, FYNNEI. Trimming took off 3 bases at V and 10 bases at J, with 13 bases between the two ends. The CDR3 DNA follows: TGTGCCAGCAGTGAGGGGGCAGCCAGGTCACCCCTCCACTTT. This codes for CASSEGAARSPLHF.

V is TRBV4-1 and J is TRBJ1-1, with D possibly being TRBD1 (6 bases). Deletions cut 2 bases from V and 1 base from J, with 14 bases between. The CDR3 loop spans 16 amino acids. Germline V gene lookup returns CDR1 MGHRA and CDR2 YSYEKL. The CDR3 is CASSQRGTGPNTEAFF. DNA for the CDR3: TGCGCCAGCAGCCAACGAGGAACAGGGCCGAACACTGAAGCTTTCTTT.

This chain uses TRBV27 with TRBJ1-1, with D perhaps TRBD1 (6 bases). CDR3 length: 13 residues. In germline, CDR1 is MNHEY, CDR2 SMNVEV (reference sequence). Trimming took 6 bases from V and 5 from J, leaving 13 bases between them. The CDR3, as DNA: TGTGCCAGCAGACGCGCTCAGGGGACTGAAGCTTTCTTT. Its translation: CASRRAQGTEAFF.

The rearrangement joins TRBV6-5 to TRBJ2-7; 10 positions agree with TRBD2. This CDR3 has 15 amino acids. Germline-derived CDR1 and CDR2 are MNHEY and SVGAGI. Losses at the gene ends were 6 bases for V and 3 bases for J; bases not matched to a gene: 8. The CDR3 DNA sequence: TGTGCCAGCAGCCGGACTAGCGGAGACCTCTACGAGCAGTACTTC. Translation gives CASSRTSGDLYEQYF.

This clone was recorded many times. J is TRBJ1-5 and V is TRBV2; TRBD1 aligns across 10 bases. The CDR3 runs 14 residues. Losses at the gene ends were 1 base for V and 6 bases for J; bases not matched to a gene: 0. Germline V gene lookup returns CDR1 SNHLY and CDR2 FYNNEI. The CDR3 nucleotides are TGTGCCAGCAGTGAAGGACAGGGGGCTCAGCCCCAGCATTTT. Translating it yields CASSEGQGAQPQHF.

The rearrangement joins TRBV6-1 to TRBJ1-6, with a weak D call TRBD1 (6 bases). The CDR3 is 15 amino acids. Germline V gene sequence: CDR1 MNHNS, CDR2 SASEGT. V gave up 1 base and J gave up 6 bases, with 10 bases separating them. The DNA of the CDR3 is TGTGCCAGCAGTGAAGTTCGACAGGCTAATTCACCCCTCCACTTT. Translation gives CASSEVRQANSPLHF.

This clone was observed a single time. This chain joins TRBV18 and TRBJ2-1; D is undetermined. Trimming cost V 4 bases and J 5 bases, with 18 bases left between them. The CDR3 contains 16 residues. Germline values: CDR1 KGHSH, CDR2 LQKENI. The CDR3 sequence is CASSRNQQYQDNEQFF. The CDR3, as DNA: TGTGCCAGCTCACGAAACCAGCAATACCAGGACAATGAGCAGTTCTTC.

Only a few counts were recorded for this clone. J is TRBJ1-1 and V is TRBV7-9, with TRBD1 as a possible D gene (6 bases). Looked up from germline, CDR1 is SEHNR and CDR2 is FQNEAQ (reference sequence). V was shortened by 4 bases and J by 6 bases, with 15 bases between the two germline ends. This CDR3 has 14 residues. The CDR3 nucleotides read TGTGCCAGCAGCTCCATAGCAGGGGTCTCTGAAGCTTTCTTT. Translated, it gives CASSSIAGVSEAFF.

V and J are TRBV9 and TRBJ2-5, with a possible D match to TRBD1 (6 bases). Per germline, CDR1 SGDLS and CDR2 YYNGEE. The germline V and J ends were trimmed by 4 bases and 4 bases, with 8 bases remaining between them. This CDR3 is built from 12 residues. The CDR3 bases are TGTGCCAGCAGCCAGGACAGAGAGACCCAGTACTTC. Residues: CASSQDRETQYF.

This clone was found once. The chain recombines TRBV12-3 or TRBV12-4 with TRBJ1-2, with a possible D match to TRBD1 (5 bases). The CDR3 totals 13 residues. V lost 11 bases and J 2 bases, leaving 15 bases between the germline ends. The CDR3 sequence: CASQEQANYGYTF. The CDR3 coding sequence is TGTGCCTCCCAAGAACAGGCCAACTATGGCTACACCTTC.

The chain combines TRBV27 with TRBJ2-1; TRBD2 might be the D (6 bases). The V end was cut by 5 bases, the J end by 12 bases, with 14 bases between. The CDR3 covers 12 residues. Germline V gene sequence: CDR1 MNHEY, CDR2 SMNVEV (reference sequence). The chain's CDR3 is CASSNREQRQFF. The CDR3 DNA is TGTGCCAGCAGTAACCGGGAGCAAAGGCAGTTCTTC.